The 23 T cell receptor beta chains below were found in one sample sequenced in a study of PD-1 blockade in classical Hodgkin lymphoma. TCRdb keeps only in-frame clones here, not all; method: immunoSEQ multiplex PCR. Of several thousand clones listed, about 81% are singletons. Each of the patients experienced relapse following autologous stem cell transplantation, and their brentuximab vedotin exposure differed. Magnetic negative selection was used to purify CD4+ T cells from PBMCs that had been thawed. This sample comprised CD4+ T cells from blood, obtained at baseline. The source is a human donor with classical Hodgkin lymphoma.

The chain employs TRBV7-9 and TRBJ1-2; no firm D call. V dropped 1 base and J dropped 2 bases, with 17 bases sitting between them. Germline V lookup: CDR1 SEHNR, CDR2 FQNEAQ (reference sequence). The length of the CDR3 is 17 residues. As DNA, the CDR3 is TGTGCCAGCAGCTTAGGGGTTCTCGGGGAACAGAACTATGGCTACACCTTC. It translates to CASSLGVLGEQNYGYTF. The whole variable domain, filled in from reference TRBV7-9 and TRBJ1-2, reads DTGVSQNPRHKITKRGQNVTFRCDPISEHNRLYWYRQTLGQGPEFLTYFQNEAQLEKSRLLSDRFSAERPKGSFSTLEIQRTEQGDSAMYLCASSLGVLGEQNYGYTFGSGTRLTVV.

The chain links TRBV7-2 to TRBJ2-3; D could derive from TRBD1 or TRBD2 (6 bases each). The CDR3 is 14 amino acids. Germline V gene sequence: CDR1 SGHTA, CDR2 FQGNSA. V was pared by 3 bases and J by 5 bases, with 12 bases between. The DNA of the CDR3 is TGTGCCAGCAGCTTGACCGGGGGCCGAGATACGCAGTATTTT. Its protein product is CASSLTGGRDTQYF.

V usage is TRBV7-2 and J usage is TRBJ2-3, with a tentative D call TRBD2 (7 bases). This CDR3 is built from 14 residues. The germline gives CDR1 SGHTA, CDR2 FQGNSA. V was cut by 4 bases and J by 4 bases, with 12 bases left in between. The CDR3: CASSSRGQSDTQYF. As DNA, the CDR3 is TGTGCCAGCAGCTCGCGGGGGCAATCAGATACGCAGTATTTT.

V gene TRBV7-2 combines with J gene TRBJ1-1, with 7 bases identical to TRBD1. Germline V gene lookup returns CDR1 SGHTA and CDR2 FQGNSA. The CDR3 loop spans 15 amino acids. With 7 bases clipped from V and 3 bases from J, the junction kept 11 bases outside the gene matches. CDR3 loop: CASTPGGGEYTEAFF. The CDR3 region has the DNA TGTGCCAGCACCCCAGGGGGGGGTGAGTACACTGAAGCTTTCTTT.

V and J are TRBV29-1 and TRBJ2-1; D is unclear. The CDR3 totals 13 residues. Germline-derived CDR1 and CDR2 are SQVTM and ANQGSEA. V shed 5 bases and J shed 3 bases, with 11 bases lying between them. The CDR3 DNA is TGCAGCGTTCGCTGGATCCGCTACAATGAGCAGTTCTTC. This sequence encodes CSVRWIRYNEQFF.

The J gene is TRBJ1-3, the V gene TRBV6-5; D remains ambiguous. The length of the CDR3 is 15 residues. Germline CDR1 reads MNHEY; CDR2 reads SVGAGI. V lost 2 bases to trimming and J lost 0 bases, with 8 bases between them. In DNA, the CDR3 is TGTGCCAGCAGTTACGACTCGAGCTCTGGAAACACCATATATTTT. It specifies CASSYDSSSGNTIYF.

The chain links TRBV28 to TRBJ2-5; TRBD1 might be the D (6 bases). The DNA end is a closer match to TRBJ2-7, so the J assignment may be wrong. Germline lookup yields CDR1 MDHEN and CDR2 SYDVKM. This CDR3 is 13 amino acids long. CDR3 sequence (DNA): TGTGCCAGCAGTTCTGGACAGTTCTACGAGCAGTACTTC. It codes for CASSSGQFYEQYF.

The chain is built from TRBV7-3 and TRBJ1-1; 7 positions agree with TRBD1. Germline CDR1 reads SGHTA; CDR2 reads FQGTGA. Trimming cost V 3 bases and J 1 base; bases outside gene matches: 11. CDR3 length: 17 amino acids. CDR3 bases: TGTGCCAGCAGCTTGTGGGCCCCAAGGACAGGGAACACTGAAGCTTTCTTT. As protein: CASSLWAPRTGNTEAFF. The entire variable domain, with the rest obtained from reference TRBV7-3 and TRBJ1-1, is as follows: GAGVSQTPSNKVTEKGKYVELRCDPISGHTALYWYRQSLGQGPEFLIYFQGTGAADDSGLPNDRFFAVRPEGSVSTLKIQRTERGDSAVYLCASSLWAPRTGNTEAFFGQGTRLTVV.

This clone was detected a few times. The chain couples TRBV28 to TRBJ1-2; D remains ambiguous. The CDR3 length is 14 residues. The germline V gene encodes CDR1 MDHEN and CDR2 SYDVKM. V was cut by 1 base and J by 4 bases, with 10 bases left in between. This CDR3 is CASSLSTGSYGYTF. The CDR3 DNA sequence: TGTGCCAGCAGTTTATCGACGGGGTCCTATGGCTACACCTTC.

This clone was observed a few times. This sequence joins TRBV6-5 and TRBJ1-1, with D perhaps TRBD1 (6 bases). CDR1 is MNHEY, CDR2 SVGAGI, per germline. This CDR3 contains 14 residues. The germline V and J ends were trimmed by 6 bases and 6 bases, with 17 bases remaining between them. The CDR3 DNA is TGTGCCAGCAGGGGTCCAGGGGATTTCGCTGAAGCTTTCTTT. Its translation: CASRGPGDFAEAFF.

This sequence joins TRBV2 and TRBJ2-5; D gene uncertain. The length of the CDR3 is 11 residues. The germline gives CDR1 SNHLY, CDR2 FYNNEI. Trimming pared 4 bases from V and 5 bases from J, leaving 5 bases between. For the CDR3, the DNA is TGTGCCAGCAGTGGTTGGGAGACCCAGTACTTC. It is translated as CASSGWETQYF. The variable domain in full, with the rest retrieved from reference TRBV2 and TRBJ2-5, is EPEVTQTPSHQVTQMGQEVILRCVPISNHLYFYWYRQILGQKVEFLVSFYNNEISEKSEIFDDQFSVERPDGSNFTLKIRSTKLEDSAMYFCASSGWETQYFGPGTRLLVL.

The CDR3 here is CASSLAAGGSGYTF. The CDR3 DNA is TGTGCCAGCAGCTTAGCGGCGGGGGGCAGTGGCTACACCTTC. The chain couples TRBV7-2 to TRBJ1-2; perhaps TRBD1 as D (6 bases). The germline gives CDR1 SGHTA, CDR2 FQGNSA. The V end lost 0 bases, the J end lost 7 bases, and 12 bases lay between the germline ends. The CDR3 covers 14 residues.

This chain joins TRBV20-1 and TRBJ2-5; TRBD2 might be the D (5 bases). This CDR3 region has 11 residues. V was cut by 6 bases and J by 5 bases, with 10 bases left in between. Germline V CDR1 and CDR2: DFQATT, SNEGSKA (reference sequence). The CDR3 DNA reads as TGCAGTGCCCACCGAGGGGAGACCCAGTACTTC. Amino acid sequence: CSAHRGETQYF.

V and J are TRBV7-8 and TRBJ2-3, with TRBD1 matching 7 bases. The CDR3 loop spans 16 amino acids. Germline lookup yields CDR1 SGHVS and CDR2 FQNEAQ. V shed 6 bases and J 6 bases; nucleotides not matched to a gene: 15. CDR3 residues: CASRTQGKIRTDTQYF. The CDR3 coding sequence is TGTGCCAGCAGAACACAGGGGAAAATAAGAACGGATACGCAGTATTTT.

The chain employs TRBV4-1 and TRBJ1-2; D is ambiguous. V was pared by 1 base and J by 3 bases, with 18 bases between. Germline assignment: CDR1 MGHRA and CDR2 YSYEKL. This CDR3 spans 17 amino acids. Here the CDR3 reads CASSQAYAPRKDYGYTF. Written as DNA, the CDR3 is TGCGCCAGCAGCCAAGCGTATGCCCCCAGGAAGGACTATGGCTACACCTTC.

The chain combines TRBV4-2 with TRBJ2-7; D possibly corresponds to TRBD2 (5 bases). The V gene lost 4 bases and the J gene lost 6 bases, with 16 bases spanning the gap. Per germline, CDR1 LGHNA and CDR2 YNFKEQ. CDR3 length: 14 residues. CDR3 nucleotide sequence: TGTGCCAGCAGCCTCCGAGGGTCCCCGGGCGAGCAGTACTTC. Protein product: CASSLRGSPGEQYF.

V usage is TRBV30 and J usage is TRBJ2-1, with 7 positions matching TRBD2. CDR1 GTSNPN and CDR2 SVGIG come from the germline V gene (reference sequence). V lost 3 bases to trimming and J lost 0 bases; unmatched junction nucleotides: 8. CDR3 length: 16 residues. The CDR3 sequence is CAWREGLLSSYNEQFF. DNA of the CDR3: TGTGCCTGGAGGGAGGGACTATTAAGCTCCTACAATGAGCAGTTCTTC.

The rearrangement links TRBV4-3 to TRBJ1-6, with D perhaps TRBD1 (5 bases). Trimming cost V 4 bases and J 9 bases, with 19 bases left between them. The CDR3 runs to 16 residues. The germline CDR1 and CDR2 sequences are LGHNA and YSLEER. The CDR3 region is CASSPHPGQGSSPLHF. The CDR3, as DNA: TGCGCCAGCAGCCCCCACCCGGGCCAGGGTAGTTCACCCCTCCACTTT.

The CDR3 bases are TGTGCCAGCAGTGGTGCTAGCGTGAGAACAGATACGCAGTATTTT. Protein: CASSGASVRTDTQYF. The J gene is TRBJ2-3, the V gene TRBV2; D might be TRBD2 (6 bases). V lost 4 bases and J 3 bases, leaving 14 bases between the germline ends. The germline CDR1 and CDR2 sequences are SNHLY and FYNNEI. This CDR3 is 15 amino acids long.

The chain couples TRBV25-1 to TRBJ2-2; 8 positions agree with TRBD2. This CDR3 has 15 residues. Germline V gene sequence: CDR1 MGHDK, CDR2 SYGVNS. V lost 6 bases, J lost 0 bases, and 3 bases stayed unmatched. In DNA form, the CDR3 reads TGTGCCAGCAGGGGACTAGGGGCGAACACCGGGGAGCTGTTTTTT. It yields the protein CASRGLGANTGELFF. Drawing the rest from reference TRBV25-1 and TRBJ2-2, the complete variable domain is EADIYQTPRYLVIGTGKKITLECSQTMGHDKMYWYQQDPGMELHLIHYSYGVNSTEKGDLSSESTVSRIRTEHFPLTLESARPSHTSQYLCASRGLGANTGELFFGEGSRLTVL.

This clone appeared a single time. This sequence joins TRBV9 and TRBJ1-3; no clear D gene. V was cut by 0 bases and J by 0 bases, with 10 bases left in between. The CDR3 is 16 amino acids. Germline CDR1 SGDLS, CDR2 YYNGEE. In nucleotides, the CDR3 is TGTGCCAGCAGCGTAGATCCCTCGGACTCTGGAAACACCATATATTTT. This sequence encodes CASSVDPSDSGNTIYF.

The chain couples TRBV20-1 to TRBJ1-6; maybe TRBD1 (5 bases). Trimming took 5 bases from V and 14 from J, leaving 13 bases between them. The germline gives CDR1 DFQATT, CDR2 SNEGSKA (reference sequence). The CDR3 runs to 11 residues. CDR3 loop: CSAPFAGALHF. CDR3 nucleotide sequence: TGCAGTGCTCCCTTCGCGGGGGCCCTCCACTTT.

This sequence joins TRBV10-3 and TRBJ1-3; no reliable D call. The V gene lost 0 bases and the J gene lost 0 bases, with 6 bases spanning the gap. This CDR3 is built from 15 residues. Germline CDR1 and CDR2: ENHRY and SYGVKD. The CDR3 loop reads CAISESVASGNTIYF. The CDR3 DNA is TGTGCCATCAGTGAGTCAGTGGCCTCTGGAAACACCATATATTTT.